This T cell receptor (beta chain) was recorded in a study of T-cell reconstitution after alpha-beta-depleted transplantation in children. The CDR3 covers 12 residues. Germline loops: CDR1 MNHNY, CDR2 SVGAGI (reference sequence). V was pared by 0 bases and J by 7 bases, with 3 bases between. This clonotype was detected a few times. The authors prepared the TCRbeta library with unique molecular identifiers. Each CDR3 protein is one row after TCRdb ran MiXCR on the PCR reads. The table includes under 450,000 distinct CDR3 sequences, about 14% detected once. This receptor was identified in a human donor who donated a stem cell graft to a child with Fanconi anemia. The source was PBMCs, collected from the stem cell graft. The chain uses TRBV6-6 and TRBJ1-4; unclear D gene. Written as DNA, the CDR3 is TGTGCCAGCAGTTACTCGGGTGAAAAACTGTTTTTT. The encoded protein is CASSYSGEKLFF.